The clone carrying this TCR beta chain has only a few counts. Its specificity is unknown. The TCR beta cDNA libraries contained unique molecular identifiers. TCRdb re-analysed the PCR reads in MiXCR, keeping a single row per CDR3 protein. Of 380,000 or so distinct CDR3 sequences detected, about a third appear once; the ten largest clones hold 13%. The sample is drawn from a study of post-analysis software for immune sequencing data. Across the study: There were relapsing-remitting, secondary progressive and progressive-relapsing multiple sclerosis among the disease courses included. The study, taken as a whole, reports: Significantly decreased normalized Chao1 diversity was recorded for multiple sclerosis patients relative to controls. Compared with controls, patients had more of about five TRBV segments, including TRBV5-6, TRBV5-1 and TRBV20-1.

Germline values: CDR1 SQVTM, CDR2 ANQGSEA. V dropped 6 bases and J dropped 0 bases, with 9 bases sitting between them. This CDR3 is 12 amino acids long. The receptor's source is a girl aged 5 to 17 with multiple sclerosis. Material for sequencing was blood. The gene calls are TRBV29-1 and TRBJ2-7; no definite D call. This chain's CDR3 is CSVLQSSYEQYF. The CDR3 coding sequence is TGCAGCGTCTTACAGAGCTCCTACGAGCAGTACTTC.